The 4 T cell receptor beta chains below come from one sample, sequenced in a study of identical twins. From the 5' RACE reads, TCRdb called clonotypes with MiXCR, one entry per CDR3 protein. The sample has fewer than 650,000 distinct CDR3 sequences, 7.1% seen once. This sample also belongs to another study, concerning yellow fever vaccine responses in identical twins.

Sequencing input: PBMCs. The receptors here all came from a woman aged 18-29 years in good health.

This clonotype has only a few counts. The CDR3 spells CASSPPMAGALHEQFF. The CDR3 nucleotides read TGTGCCAGCAGCCCCCCCATGGCGGGAGCATTGCATGAGCAGTTCTTC. The rearrangement links TRBV7-9 to TRBJ2-1; 7 nucleotides line up with TRBD2. Germline trimming cut 5 bases from V and 8 bases from J; bases unmatched to any gene: 15. This CDR3 comprises 16 residues. Germline CDR1 reads SEHNR; CDR2 reads FQNEAQ (reference sequence).

There are many counts of this clonotype. The V gene is TRBV20-1, the J gene TRBJ2-2, with TRBD1 matching over 10 bases. The germline gives CDR1 DFQATT, CDR2 SNEGSKA (reference sequence). Trimming took 3 bases from V and 6 from J; bases not matched to a gene: 7. The CDR3 covers 15 residues. Here the CDR3 DNA reads TGCAGTGCTAGTCTTGGGACAGGGGAGGCCGGGGAGCTGTTTTTT. It codes for CSASLGTGEAGELFF.

The CDR3 loop is CSATNQPQHF. The CDR3 bases are TGCAGTGCCACGAATCAGCCCCAGCATTTT. The chain links TRBV20-1 to TRBJ1-5, with D unclear. Trimming removed 6 bases from V and 4 bases from J, with 4 bases in between. The germline V gene encodes CDR1 DFQATT and CDR2 SNEGSKA (reference sequence). The CDR3 has 10 residues.

This chain links TRBV6-6 with TRBJ2-7, with no clear D. The V end lost 2 bases, the J end lost 1 base, and 6 bases lay between the germline ends. The CDR3 runs to 13 residues. Germline-derived CDR1 and CDR2 are MNHNY and SVGAGI (reference sequence). Here the CDR3 reads CASSYGKSYEQYF. CDR3 nucleotide sequence: TGTGCCAGCAGTTACGGAAAGTCCTACGAGCAGTACTTC.